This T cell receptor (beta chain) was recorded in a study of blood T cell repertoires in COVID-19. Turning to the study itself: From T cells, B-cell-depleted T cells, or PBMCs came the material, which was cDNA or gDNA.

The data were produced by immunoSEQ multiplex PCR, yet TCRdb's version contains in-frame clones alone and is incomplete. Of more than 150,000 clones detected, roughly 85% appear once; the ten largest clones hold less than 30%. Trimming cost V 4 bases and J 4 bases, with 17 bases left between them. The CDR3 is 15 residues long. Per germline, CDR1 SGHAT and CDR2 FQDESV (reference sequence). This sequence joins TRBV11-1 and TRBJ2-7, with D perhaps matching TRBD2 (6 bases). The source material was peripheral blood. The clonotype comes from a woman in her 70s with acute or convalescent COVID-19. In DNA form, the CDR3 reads TGTGCCAGCAGCTACGGGAGTATCAACCGGTACGAGCAGTACTTC. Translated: CASSYGSINRYEQYF.